This TCR beta chain was identified during a study of OX40 agonist ivuxolimab in advanced cancers. As for the study more broadly: Ivuxolimab, which targeted the costimulatory receptor OX40 (CD134), was an agonistic, fully human IgG2 monoclonal antibody. The monotherapy dose-escalation portion (N of about 47 patients) of the phase I ivuxolimab trial is reported in the paper. Three dose-escalation patients achieved partial responses, one with hepatocellular carcinoma and two with cutaneous melanoma. Among the 52 dose-escalation patients, some 20 had hepatocellular carcinoma, approximately 15 melanoma, 9 renal cell carcinoma and 9 head and neck cancer. Intravenous ivuxolimab was administered to patients every 2 weeks at six dose levels: 0.01, 0.1, 0.3, 1.5, 3 and 10 mg/kg. In the dose-escalation cohort, more than 75% of patients were male, and the mean age was around 60 years, with a range of 23 to 79. The purpose of peripheral TCRbeta sequencing was to test whether ivuxolimab changed TCR sequence diversity and led to clonal T-cell expansion. Patients were allowed to have had prior anti-PD-1, anti-PD-L1 or anti-CTLA-4 therapy, and approximately 40% of the dose-escalation patients had previously received checkpoint inhibitors. The study at large found these results: At doses of 0.1 to 3.0 mg/kg, clonal expansion of both CD4+ and CD8+ T cells in blood was seen between baseline and week 6. On average, CD8+ T cells showed more expanded clones than CD4+ T cells after ivuxolimab. In the 0.1-3.0 mg/kg groups, partial responders were among the patients with the lowest normalized peripheral clonal expansion, particularly in CD8+ T cells. Low levels of normalized T-cell clonal expansion were also seen in some nonresponding patients. Antigen specificity was not determined for the clonally expanded peripheral T cells.

The trial excluded patients who had a history of autoimmune disease or were on systemic immunosuppression. Peripheral blood for TCR sequencing was collected from all dose cohorts at baseline, on cycle 4 day 1, and on cycle 7 day 1. Samples were obtained from an open-label, multicenter, first-in-human phase I dose-escalation trial of ivuxolimab. The trial enrolled adults with locally advanced or metastatic head and neck squamous cell, hepatocellular, melanoma or renal cell carcinoma. CD4+ and CD8+ T cells were sorted separately from peripheral blood before TCR sequencing. With regard to this clone: Which antigen it targets is not known. One base away there is no much larger clone; base qualities are not given.

V was cut back by 6 bases and J by 6 bases, leaving a gap of 15 bases between them. The CDR3 spans 13 residues, from the cysteine through the phenylalanine. CDR3 DNA only is kept here, 39 bases in frame from base 1. Via the germline V gene, CDR1 is MNHEY and CDR2 SVGAGI. Genomic DNA was isolated from the sorted cells so that the TCRbeta CDR3 region could be sequenced. TCRbeta CDR3 regions were sequenced using the immunoSEQ Assay. Drawn from immuneACCESS, this table holds only the in-frame rearrangements with V and J called that TCRdb kept. Clones are partly lost; checked studies trace under half to an unresolved V gene and leave the rest unexplained. This sample comprises about 26,000 clones, around three quarters of them detected only once. Over 11% of the sample belongs to the ten largest clones.

This chain joins TRBV6-5 to TRBJ2-7; the D gene is perhaps TRBD2, from 6 matching bases. The input for sequencing was CD4+ or CD8+ T cells sorted from blood, taken in a trial of the OX40 agonist ivuxolimab. The source of this sequence is an adult with an advanced solid tumor such as melanoma, head and neck, liver or kidney cancer. The DNA sequence is as follows: TGTGCCAGCAGATTTACTAGCAACGGCGAGCAGTACTTC. Its protein is CASRFTSNGEQYF.